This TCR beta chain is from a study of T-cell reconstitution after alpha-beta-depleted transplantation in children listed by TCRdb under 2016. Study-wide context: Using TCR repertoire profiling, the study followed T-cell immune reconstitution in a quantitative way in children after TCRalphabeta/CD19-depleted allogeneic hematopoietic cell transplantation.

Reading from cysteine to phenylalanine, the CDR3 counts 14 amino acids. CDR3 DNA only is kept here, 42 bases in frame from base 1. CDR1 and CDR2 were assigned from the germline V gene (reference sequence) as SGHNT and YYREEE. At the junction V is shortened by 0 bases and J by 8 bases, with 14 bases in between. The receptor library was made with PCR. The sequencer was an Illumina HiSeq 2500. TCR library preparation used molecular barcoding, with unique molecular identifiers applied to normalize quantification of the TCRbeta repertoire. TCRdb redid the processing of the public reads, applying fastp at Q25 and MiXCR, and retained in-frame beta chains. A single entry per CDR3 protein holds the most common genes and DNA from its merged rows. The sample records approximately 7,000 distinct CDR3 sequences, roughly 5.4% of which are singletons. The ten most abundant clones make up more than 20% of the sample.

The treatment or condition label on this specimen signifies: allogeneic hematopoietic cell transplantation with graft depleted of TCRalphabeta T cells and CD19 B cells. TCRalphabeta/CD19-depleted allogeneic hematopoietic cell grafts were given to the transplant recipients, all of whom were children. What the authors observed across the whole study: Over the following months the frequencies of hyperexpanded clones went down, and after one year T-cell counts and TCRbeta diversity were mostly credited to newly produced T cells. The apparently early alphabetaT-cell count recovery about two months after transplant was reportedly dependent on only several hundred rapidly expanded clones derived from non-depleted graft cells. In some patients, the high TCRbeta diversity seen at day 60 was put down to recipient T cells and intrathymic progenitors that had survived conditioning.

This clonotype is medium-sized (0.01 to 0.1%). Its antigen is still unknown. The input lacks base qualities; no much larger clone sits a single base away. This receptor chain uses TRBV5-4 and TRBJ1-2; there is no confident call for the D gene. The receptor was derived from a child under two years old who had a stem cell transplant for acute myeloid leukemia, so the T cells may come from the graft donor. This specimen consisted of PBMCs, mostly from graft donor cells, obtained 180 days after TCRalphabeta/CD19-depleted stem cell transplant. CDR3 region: CASSLAAMGNGYTF. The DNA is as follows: TGTGCCAGCAGCTTGGCCGCGATGGGGAACGGCTACACCTTC.